This T cell receptor beta chain was sequenced for a study of blood T cell repertoires in COVID-19. The CDR3 loop spans 16 amino acids. Per germline, CDR1 SNHLY and CDR2 FYNNEI. V lost 8 bases, J lost 5 bases, and 22 bases lay in between. Assay: immunoSEQ multiplex PCR; the TCRdb copy retains only in-frame clones and omits some. The table lists roughly 210,000 clones, around 86% of them singletons. What was sequenced was PBMCs or T cells enriched from blood (not recorded which). The J gene is TRBJ1-5, the V gene TRBV2; D unclear. This TCR was recovered from a man aged 25-45 years in a cohort exposed to, infected with or recovered from COVID-19 (not recorded which). The CDR3 DNA is TGTGCCAGCCAAAGAGAGGACCTTGGAGGTCATCAGCCCCAGCATTTT. This translates into CASQREDLGGHQPQHF.